Sequencing of this T cell receptor (beta chain) was carried out in a study of blood T cells in healthy people across ages. Study context: There was about one barcoded beta molecule captured by template switching per two T cells.

The authors ran a second PCR of about 7 to 11 cycles using a sample-barcoded 5' primer and a J-beta primer mix. One entry per CDR3 protein, called by TCRdb with MiXCR from the 5' RACE reads. The table shows approximately 960,000 distinct CDR3 sequences, with roughly 29% occurring only once. This clonotype was seen once. Looked up from germline, CDR1 is SGDLS and CDR2 is YYNGEE. The CDR3 extends over 13 amino acids. V was clipped by 4 bases and J by 9 bases, with 11 bases between them. The data also belong to a second study, concerning T cells of mothers and their children.

This clonotype was obtained from a woman aged 40 to 49 in good health. The rearrangement links TRBV9 to TRBJ1-6; D gene ambiguous. Sequenced material: blood. Written as DNA, the CDR3 is TGTGCCAGCAGCCCCGTAGACGGTTCACCCCTCCACTTT. Its protein is CASSPVDGSPLHF.